These T cell receptor beta chains were read from a single sample in a study of sequential checkpoint blockade in melanoma. The repertoire was sequenced with immunoSEQ multiplex PCR; TCRdb's copy has only in-frame clones and lacks some. The sample lists approximately 20,000 clones; approximately 70% were seen once. The sample in question was CD8+ T cells sorted from blood (inferred from file names), obtained from a patient given nivolumab and ipilimumab in sequence. The receptors were sampled from a human donor with melanoma. CDR3s include the opening cysteine and the closing phenylalanine or tryptophan. Each record gives: CDR3 protein, V gene.

CASSPPGGGSNQPQHF | TRBV7-9
CASSLGQGDTEAFF | TRBV4-1
CASSQPLTGGQETQYF | TRBV4-1
CASSLRTGGREPQHF | TRBV28
CASSQALEPWELFF | TRBV4-3
CASSLQPRTEAFF | TRBV2
CASSSSGFQPQHF | TRBV7-9
CASSEYFGDYEQYF | TRBV25-1
CASRLRDRGSNEQFF | TRBV6-5
CASSVGVSGANVLTF | TRBV9
CASRPGGTEAFF | TRBV2
CASRDQGGTEAFF | TRBV7-3
CASSLAPGGSTGELFF | TRBV13